These 10 T cell receptor beta chains came from one sample sequenced in a study of T cell responses to AZD1222 COVID-19 vaccine. Sequencing was performed with immunoSEQ multiplex PCR; in TCRdb, only in-frame clones are kept and a portion is missing. Counted here are roughly 130,000 clones, about 90% occurring once; the ten biggest clones make up over 15%. The source was peripheral blood, collected on day 0 of MenACWY control vaccination. The receptors originated from an adult in good health.

The rearrangement links TRBV30 to TRBJ2-7, with D possibly called TRBD1 or TRBD2 (5 bases each). Germline lookup yields CDR1 GTSNPN and CDR2 SVGIG (reference sequence). The length of the CDR3 is 11 residues. V lost 3 bases and J lost 11, with 14 bases in between. Here the CDR3 DNA reads TGTGCCTGGAGCGGGAAGGGGCGAAAGTACTTC. Residues: CAWSGKGRKYF.

The chain links TRBV24-1 to TRBJ2-5, with TRBD2 matching over 12 bases. Germline trimming cut 3 bases from V and 4 bases from J; bases unmatched to any gene: 11. Germline V CDR1 and CDR2: KGHDR, SFDVKD. This CDR3 spans 18 amino acids. CDR3 region: CATSDSLAGGPYSETQYF. In DNA form, the CDR3 reads TGTGCCACCAGTGATAGCCTAGCGGGAGGGCCCTATTCAGAGACCCAGTACTTC.

The chain carries TRBV12-5 and TRBJ1-4; 10 bases agree with TRBD1. The germline gives CDR1 LGHNT, CDR2 FRNRAP. The CDR3 contains 15 residues. The V gene end was trimmed by 5 bases and the J gene end by 5 bases; junction bases not matched to a gene: 5. CDR3 sequence (DNA): TGTGCTAGTGGTGCCCCGGGACAGGGGAATGAAAAACTGTTTTTT. Its translation: CASGAPGQGNEKLFF.

The J gene is TRBJ2-5, the V gene TRBV19; a weak D match, TRBD1 (7 bases). CDR1 is LNHDA, CDR2 SQIVND, per germline (reference sequence). V lost 6 bases, J lost 3 bases, and 17 bases lay in between. The CDR3 length is 15 residues. CDR3 residues: CASSLGGQKKETQYF. Written as DNA, the CDR3 is TGTGCCAGTAGCCTGGGGGGACAGAAAAAAGAGACCCAGTACTTC.

The chain combines TRBV7-2 with TRBJ1-4; TRBD1 matches at 7 bases. With 4 bases clipped from V and 3 bases from J, the junction kept 2 bases outside the gene matches. Germline loops: CDR1 SGHTA, CDR2 FQGNSA. The length of the CDR3 is 14 residues. The CDR3 DNA reads TGTGCCAGCAGCTCGACAGGGCCTAATGAAAAACTGTTTTTT. Translated, it gives CASSSTGPNEKLFF. Full variable domain (missing parts from reference TRBV7-2 and TRBJ1-4): GAGVSQSPSNKVTEKGKDVELRCDPISGHTALYWYRQSLGQGLEFLIYFQGNSAPDKSGLPSDRFSAERTGGSVSTLTIQRTQQEDSAVYLCASSSTGPNEKLFFGSGTQLSVL.

The V call is TRBV14, the J call TRBJ1-3; D uncertain. CDR3 length: 15 amino acids. The V gene lost 10 bases and the J gene lost 8 bases, with 24 bases spanning the gap. Germline V gene lookup returns CDR1 SGHDN and CDR2 FVKESK. CDR3 nucleotide sequence: TGTGCCACCAGTAAGGGAGGCATGATGCTAGACACCATATATTTT. Protein product: CATSKGGMMLDTIYF.

The chain combines TRBV28 with TRBJ2-7; no clear D gene. Germline CDR1 MDHEN, CDR2 SYDVKM. This CDR3 has 14 residues. The V and J ends lost 3 bases and 3 bases respectively, with 12 bases between them. CDR3 sequence: CASSFSAADYEQYF. CDR3 in DNA: TGTGCCAGCAGTTTTTCGGCCGCTGACTACGAGCAGTACTTC.

The chain has TRBV30 and TRBJ2-1, with D perhaps TRBD2 (5 bases). This CDR3 spans 18 amino acids. Trimming cost V 0 bases and J 0 bases, with 18 bases left between them. The V gene's germline CDR1 is GTSNPN and CDR2 SVGIG (reference sequence). CDR3 sequence (DNA): TGTGCCTGGAGTGTAGGGTACGGCGTGGGGAGCTCCTACAATGAGCAGTTCTTC. Translated, it gives CAWSVGYGVGSSYNEQFF.

A single count supports this clone. This sequence joins TRBV2 and TRBJ1-2; tentative D call: TRBD1 (6 bases). V lost 5 bases and J 6 bases, leaving 19 bases between the germline ends. The CDR3 covers 15 residues. Germline CDR1 SNHLY, CDR2 FYNNEI. The CDR3 DNA sequence: TGTGCCAGCAGTATCTCAGGGGAAATGGCGAATGGCTACACCTTC. Translating gives CASSISGEMANGYTF.

The rearrangement links TRBV25-1 to TRBJ2-7, with D possibly being TRBD1 or TRBD2 (5 bases each). The CDR3 runs 14 residues. Germline V CDR1 and CDR2: MGHDK, SYGVNS. V dropped 4 bases and J dropped 4 bases, with 14 bases sitting between them. The CDR3 loop reads CASSVSGRGYEQYF. As DNA, the CDR3 is TGTGCCAGCAGTGTTTCGGGGCGCGGGTACGAGCAGTACTTC.